Only a few counts were recorded for the clone carrying this TCR beta chain. Its matching antigen is unknown. Germline loops: CDR1 KGHDR, CDR2 SFDVKD. V dropped 3 bases and J dropped 6 bases, with 8 bases sitting between them. The CDR3 spans 13 residues. This record belongs to a study of T-cell memory formation after mild COVID-19. On the study more broadly: Largely donor-specific sequence clusters came from a couple of donors. Overall study results and limits: The SARS-CoV-2 specificity of second-wave clones reaching peak at day 37 remained unverified. Pre-infection memory held some responding clones, suggesting pre-existing cross-reactive T cells responded.

MiXCR, run by TCRdb on the 5' RACE reads, gives a single entry per CDR3 protein. The sample yields around 450,000 distinct CDR3 sequences, roughly a quarter seen once. The sequence was obtained from an adult woman who had mild COVID-19 (a few samples of this study predate the infection). Cell type and time point are not known. The sequenced sample consisted of PBMCs or a T cell subset sorted from them (not recorded which). J is TRBJ1-5 and V is TRBV24-1; D gene ambiguous. CDR3 nucleotides: TGTGCCACCAGTGATGCCTTATCTCAGCCCCAGCATTTT. It specifies CATSDALSQPQHF.